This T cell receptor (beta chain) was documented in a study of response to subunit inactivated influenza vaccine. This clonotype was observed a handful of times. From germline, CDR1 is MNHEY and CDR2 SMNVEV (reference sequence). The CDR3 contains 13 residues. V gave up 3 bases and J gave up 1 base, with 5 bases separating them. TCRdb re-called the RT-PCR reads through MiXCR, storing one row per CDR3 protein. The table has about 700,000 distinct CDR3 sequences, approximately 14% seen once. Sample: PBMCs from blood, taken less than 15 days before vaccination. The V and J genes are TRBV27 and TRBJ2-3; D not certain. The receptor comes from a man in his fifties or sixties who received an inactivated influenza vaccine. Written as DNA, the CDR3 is TGTGCCAGCAGTTTTATGCGCACAGATACGCAGTATTTT. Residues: CASSFMRTDTQYF.